This T cell receptor beta chain was recorded in a study of human CD8 memory T cell subsets. The CCR7+ PD-1- TIGIT- phenotype marked stem-like memory CD8+ T cells (TSTEM). Scientists made TCR beta libraries using UMI-labeled 5' RACE. After re-calling the 5' RACE reads, TCRdb lists one entry per CDR3 protein, DNA absent. The sample spans more than 6,500 distinct CDR3 sequences; the ten largest clones claim about 22%. The TCR sequence derives from a human donor in good health. The sequenced sample consisted of CD8+ stem-like memory T cells (TSCM and TCM) sorted from PBMCs. Regarding subset: stem-like memory CD8 T cells (TSTEM), CCR7+ PD-1- TIGIT-.

Here the CDR3 reads CSATGTGDTGELFF. The genes are TRBV20-1 and TRBJ2-2; the TCRdb call, TRBD1, lacks DNA for checking. The CDR3 is 14 residues long. The germline CDR1 and CDR2 sequences are DFQATT and SNEGSKA (reference sequence).